The present entry profiles one T cell receptor (beta chain) with its context. The sample belongs to a study of blood T cell repertoires in COVID-19. Study details: Samples came from the United States, Italy and Spain, spanning acute and convalescent COVID-19.

This CDR3 spans 15 amino acids. The V and J ends lost 2 bases and 0 bases respectively, with 10 bases between them. Germline lookup yields CDR1 SGHAT and CDR2 FQNNGV. How the authors handled the data: The authors estimated nucleated cell counts from reference gene primer amplification. TCRdb keeps only in-frame clones here, not all; method: immunoSEQ multiplex PCR. The D gene and trimming were derived from the DNA, and the V and J assignments and clone size from that table. The sample contains approximately 140,000 clones, about four fifths of which appear only once. Those who participated ranged in age from roughly 18 to 90 years and resided in under 25 US areas. Membership in each cohort depended on participant-reported clinical history.

This clonotype was obtained from a woman aged 50 to 65 who had been exposed to COVID-19. Sequencing input: PBMCs or T cells enriched from blood (not recorded which). V usage is TRBV11-2 and J usage is TRBJ1-2; no clear D. The CDR3 DNA follows: TGTGCCAGCAGCTTACGTGTTATCGCTAACTATGGCTACACCTTC. It encodes CASSLRVIANYGYTF.